This entry is about one T cell receptor (beta chain). This clone was seen once. Its antigen specificity is not known. The input lacks base qualities; no much larger clone sits a single base away. The data were taken from a study of OX40 agonist ivuxolimab in advanced cancers. Notes on the research overall: Ivuxolimab was an agonistic, fully human IgG2 monoclonal antibody directed against OX40 (CD134), a costimulatory receptor. Intravenous ivuxolimab was administered to patients every 2 weeks at six dose levels: 0.01, 0.1, 0.3, 1.5, 3 and 10 mg/kg. Among the 50 to 55 dose-escalation patients, around 19 had hepatocellular carcinoma, roughly 15 melanoma, 9 renal cell carcinoma and 9 head and neck cancer. A male proportion of roughly 85% and a mean age of roughly 55 years, ranging from about 23 to 79, were recorded for the dose-escalation cohort. Patients were allowed to have had prior anti-PD-1, anti-PD-L1 or anti-CTLA-4 therapy, and approximately 41% of the dose-escalation patients had previously received checkpoint inhibitors. Three dose-escalation patients achieved partial responses, one with hepatocellular carcinoma and two with cutaneous melanoma. Peripheral TCRbeta sequencing aimed to test whether ivuxolimab altered TCR sequence diversity and caused clonal T-cell expansion. The paper covers the monotherapy dose-escalation part of the phase I ivuxolimab trial, which included N ≈ 50 patients.

The research as a whole found: On average, CD8+ T cells showed more expanded clones than CD4+ T cells after ivuxolimab. In partial responders in the 0.1-3.0 mg/kg groups, normalized peripheral clonal expansion was found to be among the lowest, especially among CD8+ T cells. Low levels of normalized T-cell clonal expansion were also seen in some patients who did not respond. The antigen specificity of the clonally expanded peripheral T cells was not determined. At doses from 0.1 to 3.0 mg/kg, clonal expansion was seen in both CD4+ and CD8+ blood T cells between baseline and week 6.

For sequencing of the TCRbeta CDR3 region, genomic DNA was extracted from the sorted cells. TCRbeta CDR3 regions were sequenced using the immunoSEQ Assay. TCRdb holds this immuneACCESS table with in-frame rearrangements only. Some clones are missing; in checked studies, unresolved V genes explain under half, and the rest has no known cause. The table for this sample lists 60,000 to 95,000 clones; 85% of them were counted only once. 0.55% to 0.7% of the sample is taken by the ten largest. From its cysteine to its phenylalanine, the CDR3 spans 14 amino acids. Only the CDR3 DNA is retained, 42 bases long and in frame from the first base. CDR1 is given as LGHNA and CDR2 as YSLEER, both from the germline V gene. Trimming accounts for 1 base at V and 7 bases at J, while the number of junction bases matched to no gene is 3. Patients with a history of autoimmune disease or receiving systemic immunosuppression were excluded from the trial. In every dose cohort, peripheral blood was drawn for TCR sequencing at baseline, cycle 4 day 1, and cycle 7 day 1. The samples were taken from a phase I, first-in-human, multicenter, open-label dose-escalation trial of ivuxolimab. Adults with locally advanced or metastatic melanoma, renal cell carcinoma, hepatocellular carcinoma or head and neck squamous cell carcinoma were enrolled in the trial. Before TCR sequencing, CD4+ T cells and CD8+ T cells were sorted from peripheral blood as separate populations.

This sample comprised CD4+ or CD8+ T cells sorted from blood, obtained in a trial of the OX40 agonist ivuxolimab. The sequence is built from TRBV4-3 and TRBJ1-4; 7 nucleotides in the junction match TRBD1. This TCR was recovered from an adult with an advanced solid tumor such as melanoma, head and neck, liver or kidney cancer. The DNA sequence follows: TGCGCCAGCAGCCAAGGACAGGGAGGTGAAAAACTGTTTTTT. Its protein product is CASSQGQGGEKLFF.